Each of the 27 T cell receptor beta chains below was sequenced from the same sample in a study of blood T cell repertoires in COVID-19. Profiled with immunoSEQ multiplex PCR; TCRdb holds only in-frame clones, not every one. The table lists 140,000 to 150,000 clones, around 80% of them singletons, with roughly 15% in the top ten. Input material: peripheral blood. The receptors stem from a human donor with acute or convalescent COVID-19. The donor label of this sample is uncertain.

This clone was observed a handful of times. The CDR3 bases are TGTGCCAGCAGCCTGACAGGGGGCGAGCAGTACTTC. It is translated as CASSLTGGEQYF. The chain has TRBV5-5 and TRBJ2-7, with 9 bases that match TRBD1. Germline CDR1 is SGHKS and CDR2 is YYEKEE (reference sequence). This CDR3 region has 12 residues. Trimming removed 4 bases from V and 6 bases from J; junction bases left unmatched: 2.

The chain couples TRBV4-3 to TRBJ1-1; 10 nucleotides align to TRBD1. J was trimmed by 1 base and V by 2 bases; bases with no gene match: 4. Germline V CDR1 and CDR2: LGHNA, YSLEER. The CDR3 runs 16 residues. CDR3 loop: CASSQRQGARNTEAFF. The CDR3 nucleotides read TGCGCCAGCAGCCAAAGACAGGGGGCGAGGAACACTGAAGCTTTCTTT.

The J gene is TRBJ2-5, the V gene TRBV9, with TRBD1 identical over 8 bases. The CDR3 covers 14 residues. Germline CDR1 SGDLS, CDR2 YYNGEE. Trimming removed 4 bases from V and 6 bases from J; junction bases left unmatched: 8. In DNA, the CDR3 is TGTGCCAGCAGCACACAGGGGGTGACGAAGACCCAGTACTTC. This sequence encodes CASSTQGVTKTQYF.

The chain has TRBV7-2 and TRBJ1-1, with D perhaps TRBD1 (5 bases). V was trimmed by 2 bases and J by 2 bases, leaving 9 bases between them. Germline V lookup: CDR1 SGHTA, CDR2 FQGNSA. This CDR3 has 14 residues. CDR3 DNA: TGTGCCAGCAGCTTAAAGGGGATAAACACTGAAGCTTTCTTT. Amino acid sequence: CASSLKGINTEAFF.

The rearrangement uses TRBV6-5 and TRBJ2-4; TRBD2 might be the D (6 bases). The CDR3 sequence is 14 residues long. The V gene lost 3 bases and the J gene lost 8 bases, with 14 bases spanning the gap. Looked up from germline, CDR1 is MNHEY and CDR2 is SVGAGI. CDR3 loop: CASSYRRAGYIQYF. CDR3 nucleotide sequence: TGTGCCAGCAGTTATCGGCGGGCGGGATACATTCAGTACTTC.

This chain links TRBV6-2 or TRBV6-3 with TRBJ1-2; no definite D call. The CDR3 loop spans 14 amino acids. Trimming cost V 6 bases and J 4 bases, with 15 bases left between them. The germline gives CDR1 MNHEY, CDR2 SVGEGT. CDR3 nucleotides: TGTGCCAGCAGCCCCGGAGGCGCTGTCTATGGCTACACCTTC. Translated, it gives CASSPGGAVYGYTF.

This clone was picked up a small number of times. The chain couples TRBV3-1 (or the pseudogene TRBV3-2) to TRBJ1-1; a weak D match, TRBD1 (5 bases). The germline V and J ends were trimmed by 4 bases and 5 bases, with 11 bases remaining between them. Germline V gives CDR1 LGHDT, CDR2 YNNKEL (reference sequence). The CDR3 sequence is 13 residues long. This chain's CDR3 is CASSRWTQTEAFF. CDR3 DNA sequence: TGTGCCAGCAGCCGTTGGACACAAACTGAAGCTTTCTTT.

The J gene is TRBJ1-6, the V gene TRBV11-2; D ambiguous. From germline, CDR1 is SGHAT and CDR2 FQNNGV. V lost 3 bases, J lost 5 bases, and 11 bases lay in between. This CDR3 has 15 amino acids. The CDR3 here is CASSFSDGNNSPLHF. The CDR3 coding sequence is TGTGCCAGCAGCTTCAGCGACGGCAATAATTCACCCCTCCACTTT. Using reference TRBV11-2 and TRBJ1-6 for the parts outside the CDR3, the full variable domain is EAGVAQSPRYKIIEKRQSVAFWCNPISGHATLYWYQQILGQGPKLLIQFQNNGVVDDSQLPKDRFSAERLKGVDSTLKIQPAKLEDSAVYLCASSFSDGNNSPLHFGNGTRLTVT.

The chain links TRBV6-5 to TRBJ1-1, with TRBD1 matching over 7 bases. The length of the CDR3 is 15 residues. Germline V gene data show CDR1 as MNHEY and CDR2 as SVGAGI. V dropped 10 bases and J dropped 2; count of bases not matched to a gene: 13. The CDR3 loop is CATRDSGTANTEAFF. CDR3 in DNA: TGTGCCACCAGAGATTCCGGGACAGCAAACACTGAAGCTTTCTTT.

This chain uses TRBV30 with TRBJ1-6; D is unclear. CDR3 length: 14 residues. V dropped 1 base and J dropped 4 bases, with 8 bases sitting between them. Germline V CDR1 and CDR2: GTSNPN, SVGIG (reference sequence). CDR3 in amino acids: CAWSALTYNSPLHF. The CDR3 DNA sequence: TGTGCCTGGAGTGCCTTGACATATAATTCACCCCTCCACTTT.

The chain is built from TRBV19 and TRBJ1-5; 8 bases line up with TRBD1. V shed 9 bases, J shed 6 bases, and the junction held 13 bases outside the gene matches. Germline V gene lookup returns CDR1 LNHDA and CDR2 SQIVND (reference sequence). This CDR3 is 15 amino acids long. The CDR3 region has the DNA TGTGCCAGCAATCATCAAAACAGGGGGTCTCAGCCCCAGCATTTT. Translation gives CASNHQNRGSQPQHF.

The chain employs TRBV2 and TRBJ1-3; 7 positions agree with TRBD1. The CDR3 spans 14 residues. CDR1 and CDR2 (germline): SNHLY, FYNNEI. The V gene end was trimmed by 7 bases and the J gene end by 3 bases; junction bases not matched to a gene: 6. The CDR3 DNA reads as TGTGCCAGCACCTCGACAGGGCGTGGAAACACCATATATTTT. Its translation is CASTSTGRGNTIYF.

The chain has TRBV3-1 (or the pseudogene TRBV3-2) and TRBJ1-1; D remains unclear. The ends were cut back, 2 bases at V and 4 bases at J, with 11 bases in the middle. Germline V gives CDR1 LGHDT, CDR2 YNNKEL (reference sequence). This CDR3 region has 14 residues. This CDR3 reads CASSQKASSTEAFF. CDR3 DNA sequence: TGTGCCAGCAGCCAAAAAGCCTCGAGCACTGAAGCTTTCTTT.

The chain recombines TRBV30 with TRBJ1-3, with D tentatively TRBD1 (5 bases). This CDR3 comprises 20 residues. CDR1 is GTSNPN and CDR2 is SVGIG in the germline V gene (reference sequence). Trimming removed 2 bases at V and 0 bases at J, with 26 bases between. CDR3 nucleotides: TGTGCCTGGAGTACCGACAAGGGGCGCTCAACCTCGGGCTCTGGAAACACCATATATTTT. Translated, it gives CAWSTDKGRSTSGSGNTIYF.

This chain joins TRBV15 and TRBJ1-6, with a weak D call TRBD1 (5 bases). The CDR3 length is 16 residues. V was clipped by 4 bases and J by 6 bases, with 16 bases between them. Per the germline V gene, CDR1 is LNHNV and CDR2 is YYDKDF (reference sequence). The CDR3 bases are TGTGCCACCAGCACCCGGGGGGGGGTGGCTAATTCACCCCTCCACTTT. It codes for CATSTRGGVANSPLHF.

The CDR3 protein is CASSEYDRHNSPLHF. The DNA for the CDR3 is TGTGCCAGCAGTGAATACGACAGGCATAATTCACCCCTCCACTTT. The chain couples TRBV6-1 to TRBJ1-6; tentatively, D is TRBD1 (6 bases). The V gene's germline CDR1 is MNHNS and CDR2 SASEGT. V shed 2 bases and J shed 5 bases, with 10 bases lying between them. The CDR3 runs to 15 residues.

The chain joins TRBV7-2 to TRBJ1-1; D is uncertain. Trimming shortened V by 3 bases and J by 0 bases, and 5 bases separated the two germline ends. The germline V gene encodes CDR1 SGHTA and CDR2 FQGNSA. The CDR3 extends over 13 amino acids. The CDR3 here is CASSFAVNTEAFF. The CDR3 DNA follows: TGTGCCAGCAGCTTTGCGGTGAACACTGAAGCTTTCTTT.

The chain employs TRBV2 and TRBJ2-2; maybe TRBD2 (5 bases). Trimming pared 2 bases from V and 4 bases from J, leaving 11 bases between. This CDR3 spans 15 amino acids. Germline V gene data show CDR1 as SNHLY and CDR2 as FYNNEI. The CDR3, as DNA: TGTGCCAGCAGTGAACGAGGGAAACCCACCGGGGAGCTGTTTTTT. Amino acid sequence: CASSERGKPTGELFF.

The genes are TRBV2 and TRBJ2-1; 7 bases are shared with TRBD1. The CDR3 is made up of 12 amino acids. V gave up 4 bases and J gave up 16 bases; unmatched junction bases: 10. Germline values: CDR1 SNHLY, CDR2 FYNNEI. The CDR3 DNA sequence: TGTGCCAGCAGTGGGACCGGGACAGAGGAATTCTTC. Translation: CASSGTGTEEFF. Combining the CDR3 with reference TRBV2 and TRBJ2-1 gives the whole variable domain EPEVTQTPSHQVTQMGQEVILRCVPISNHLYFYWYRQILGQKVEFLVSFYNNEISEKSEIFDDQFSVERPDGSNFTLKIRSTKLEDSAMYFCASSGTGTEEFFGPGTRLTVL.

The rearrangement uses TRBV19 and TRBJ1-4, with 7 bases aligning to TRBD1. Germline V gives CDR1 LNHDA, CDR2 SQIVND (reference sequence). V shed 4 bases and J 8 bases; nucleotides not matched to a gene: 13. The CDR3 contains 16 residues. CDR3 loop: CASSTRRGQKKEKLFF. For the CDR3, the DNA is TGTGCCAGTAGTACCCGTCGGGGACAGAAGAAGGAAAAACTGTTTTTT.

The J gene is TRBJ1-1, the V gene TRBV4-3, with 7 positions matching TRBD1. The V and J ends lost 6 bases and 1 base, in that order; junction bases with no gene match: 2. CDR1 is LGHNA, CDR2 YSLEER, per germline. The CDR3 is 13 residues long. CDR3 residues: CASSRDRNTEAFF. CDR3 sequence (DNA): TGCGCCAGCAGTCGGGACAGGAACACTGAAGCTTTCTTT.

V and J are TRBV10-3 and TRBJ1-1; D call uncertain. The length of the CDR3 is 17 residues. V gave up 4 bases and J gave up 6 bases, with 24 bases separating them. Germline V gives CDR1 ENHRY, CDR2 SYGVKD. Written as DNA, the CDR3 is TGTGCCATCAGTGGTGCTGATCACTGGGCCCAGAAGGCTGAAGCTTTCTTT. Amino acid sequence: CAISGADHWAQKAEAFF.

The gene calls are TRBV5-1 and TRBJ1-2, with D maybe TRBD1 (5 bases). Looked up from germline, CDR1 is SGHRS and CDR2 is YFSETQ. Trimming left V 3 bases short and J 7 bases short, with 19 bases between. This CDR3 comprises 15 residues. The CDR3: CASSSRDPASSGYTF. The CDR3 nucleotides are TGCGCCAGCAGCTCGCGGGACCCTGCTTCAAGTGGCTACACCTTC.

CDR3 nucleotides: TGTGCCAGTAGCGATCCTTCTAGGACAGGGGGAAACGAGCAGTACTTC. Translation: CASSDPSRTGGNEQYF. The J gene is TRBJ2-7, the V gene TRBV19; 10 nucleotides align to TRBD1. Germline V lookup: CDR1 LNHDA, CDR2 SQIVND (reference sequence). CDR3 length: 16 residues. The V gene end was trimmed by 6 bases and the J gene end by 5 bases; junction bases not matched to a gene: 13. Supplemented by reference TRBV19 and TRBJ2-7, the full variable domain reads DGGITQSPKYLFRKEGQNVTLSCEQNLNHDAMYWYRQDPGQGLRLIYYSQIVNDFQKGDIAEGYSVSREKKESFPLTVTSAQKNPTAFYLCASSDPSRTGGNEQYFGPGTRLTVT.

This clone was counted between two and nine times. This sample also contains other DNA sequences that code for the same CDR3. The chain combines TRBV2 with TRBJ1-5; TRBD1 might be the D (6 bases). Germline-derived CDR1 and CDR2 are SNHLY and FYNNEI. The CDR3 runs to 14 residues. Between the trimmed V and J ends, which lost 4 bases and 4 bases, there was a span of 11 bases. Written as DNA, the CDR3 is TGTGCCAGCAGTGTCGGACAGCAAAATCAGCCCCAGCATTTT. As protein: CASSVGQQNQPQHF.

A few counts support this clone. The chain links TRBV3-1 (or the pseudogene TRBV3-2) to TRBJ1-5, with a possible D match to TRBD1 (6 bases). Trimming pared 5 bases from V and 5 bases from J, leaving 13 bases between. The CDR3 runs 14 residues. Germline V gene sequence: CDR1 LGHDT, CDR2 YNNKEL (reference sequence). The CDR3 DNA follows: TGTGCCAGCAGCAAACAGGGTGGGCATCAGCCCCAGCATTTT. Encoded protein: CASSKQGGHQPQHF.

The V and J genes are TRBV10-3 and TRBJ2-5; TRBD2 aligns across 12 bases. Germline values: CDR1 ENHRY, CDR2 SYGVKD. CDR3 size: 15 residues. Losses at the gene ends were 6 bases for V and 5 bases for J; bases not matched to a gene: 7. The CDR3 is CAIRASGGAGETQYF. For the CDR3, the DNA is TGTGCCATCAGGGCTAGCGGGGGGGCCGGGGAGACCCAGTACTTC.